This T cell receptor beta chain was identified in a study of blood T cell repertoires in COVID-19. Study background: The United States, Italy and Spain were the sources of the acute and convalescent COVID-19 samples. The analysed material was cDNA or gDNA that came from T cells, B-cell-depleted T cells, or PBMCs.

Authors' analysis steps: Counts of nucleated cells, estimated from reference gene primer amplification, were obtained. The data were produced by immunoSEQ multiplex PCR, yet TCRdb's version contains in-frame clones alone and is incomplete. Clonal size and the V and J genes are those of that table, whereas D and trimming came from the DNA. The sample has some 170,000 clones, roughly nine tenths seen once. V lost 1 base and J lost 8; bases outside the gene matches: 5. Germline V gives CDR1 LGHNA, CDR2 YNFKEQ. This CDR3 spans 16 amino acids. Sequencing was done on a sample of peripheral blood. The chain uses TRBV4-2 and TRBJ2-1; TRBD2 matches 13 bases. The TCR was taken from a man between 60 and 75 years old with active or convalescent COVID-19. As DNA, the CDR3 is TGTGCCAGCAGCCAAGCACTAGCGGGGGGGTCGGATGAGCAGTTCTTC. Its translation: CASSQALAGGSDEQFF.